The T cell receptor beta chain under discussion was sequenced for a study of shared clonotypes between healthy human individuals. Germline assignment: CDR1 SGHRS and CDR2 YFSETQ. V lost 6 bases to trimming and J lost 7 bases; unmatched junction nucleotides: 16. The CDR3 sequence is 16 residues long. Here immunoSEQ multiplex PCR was the method, and the copy in TCRdb shows in-frame clones only, minus some. The profile shows fewer than 2.5 million clones, roughly 93% of them singletons. This receptor was obtained from a man between 18 and 29 years old in good health. Some clones in this sample may be carry-over from other donors' samples. Sequenced: naive CD4+ T cells from PBMCs. Subset here: CD45RA+ positively selected. V usage is TRBV5-1 and J usage is TRBJ2-1; 7 bases align to TRBD2. CDR3 in DNA: TGCGCCAGCAAGGCCCCGGGGGGTAATTCTGTAAATGAGCAGTTCTTC. This translates into CASKAPGGNSVNEQFF.